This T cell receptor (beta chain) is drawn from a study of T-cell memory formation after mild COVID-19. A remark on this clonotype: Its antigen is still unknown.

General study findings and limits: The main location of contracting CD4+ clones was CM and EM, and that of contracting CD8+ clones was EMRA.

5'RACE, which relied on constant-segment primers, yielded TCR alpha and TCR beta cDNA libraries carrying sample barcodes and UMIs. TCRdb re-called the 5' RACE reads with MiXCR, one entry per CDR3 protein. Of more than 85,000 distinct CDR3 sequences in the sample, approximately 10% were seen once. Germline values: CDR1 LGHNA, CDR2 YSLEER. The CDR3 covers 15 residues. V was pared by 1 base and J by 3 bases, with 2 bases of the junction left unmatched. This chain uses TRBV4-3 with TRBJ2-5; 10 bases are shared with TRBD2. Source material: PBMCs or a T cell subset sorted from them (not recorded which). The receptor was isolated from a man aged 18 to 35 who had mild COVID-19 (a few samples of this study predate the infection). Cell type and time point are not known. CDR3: CASSQGGTSEETQYF. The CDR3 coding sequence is TGCGCCAGCAGCCAAGGAGGGACTAGCGAAGAGACCCAGTACTTC.